This T cell receptor (beta chain) was recorded in a study of blood T cell repertoires in COVID-19. Study at large: Samples came from the United States, Italy and Spain, spanning acute and convalescent COVID-19. PBMCs, B-cell-depleted T cells, or T cells provided the cDNA or gDNA that made up the material.

The length of the CDR3 is 13 residues. Trimming shortened V by 6 bases and J by 5 bases, and 12 bases separated the two germline ends. In the study's own analysis: Quantification of nucleated cells was approximated via reference gene primer amplification. Produced via immunoSEQ multiplex PCR; TCRdb's table is partial and in-frame only. V and J calls and clone size are copied from that table; D and trimming were computed from the DNA. The sample lists approximately 240,000 clones; under 90% were seen once. Sequencing was carried out using peripheral blood. The chain joins TRBV12-3 or TRBV12-4 to TRBJ2-3; perhaps TRBD2 as D (5 bases). The clonotype originates from a woman aged 80 or over with active or convalescent COVID-19. In DNA, the CDR3 is TGTGCCAGCAGCGCCACCCGGGGAGATACGCAGTATTTT. This translates into CASSATRGDTQYF.